The 22 T cell receptor beta chains presented below share a single source sample, sequenced in a study of T cell repertoires in cytomegalovirus infection. No antigens are known for them. Each CDR3 protein is one row after TCRdb ran MiXCR on the reads. The table has around 500,000 distinct CDR3 sequences, roughly 46% seen once. Sequencing was performed on cultured PBMCs, taken from culture after CMV antigen stimulation. Receptors were obtained from a human donor in good health (CMV status not recorded). Some clones in this sample may be carry-over from other donors' samples.

The chain links TRBV29-1 to TRBJ2-5; no reliable D call. V was trimmed by 0 bases and J by 5 bases, leaving 13 bases between them. CDR1 and CDR2 from the germline V gene are SQVTM and ANQGSEA. The CDR3 sequence is 14 residues long. CDR3 in amino acids: CSVEDPTSQETQYF. The CDR3, as DNA: TGCAGCGTTGAAGATCCGACCAGCCAGGAGACCCAGTACTTC.

This clonotype has only a few counts. This chain connects TRBV7-8 to TRBJ2-5; TRBD2 agrees at 8 bases. Per the germline V gene, CDR1 is SGHVS and CDR2 is FQNEAQ. With 5 bases clipped from V and 3 bases from J, the junction kept 11 bases outside the gene matches. The length of the CDR3 is 16 residues. The CDR3 loop reads CASSLAIGLAKETQYF. As DNA, the CDR3 is TGTGCCAGCAGCCTCGCCATCGGACTAGCCAAAGAGACCCAGTACTTC.

This clonotype is a singleton in its sample. The rearrangement links TRBV11-2 to TRBJ2-1, with D possibly called TRBD1 or TRBD2 (6 bases each). Per the germline V gene, CDR1 is SGHAT and CDR2 is FQNNGV. V was trimmed by 5 bases and J by 4 bases, leaving 15 bases between them. The CDR3 loop spans 15 amino acids. CDR3 loop: CASSPGAGQYNEQFF. For the CDR3, the DNA is TGTGCCAGCAGCCCAGGGGCGGGACAATACAATGAGCAGTTCTTC.

This chain connects TRBV6-5 to TRBJ2-1; TRBD1 matches at 7 bases. This CDR3 region has 16 residues. V was pared by 4 bases and J by 8 bases, with 14 bases of the junction left unmatched. CDR1 is MNHEY, CDR2 SVGAGI, per germline. CDR3: CASSSTGALGFDEQFF. For the CDR3, the DNA is TGTGCCAGCAGTTCTACAGGGGCGTTAGGGTTCGATGAGCAGTTCTTC.

A note on this clonotype: A junction end diverges from the germline sequence, so it may reflect a read error. This rearrangement joins TRBV7-6 to TRBJ1-5; TRBD1 agrees at 9 bases. Per germline, CDR1 SGHVS and CDR2 FNYEAQ. This CDR3 has 19 residues. In nucleotides, the CDR3 is TGTGCCAGCAGTCTCCTACCGGGACAGGGAGAGTATAGCAATCGGCCCCAGCATTTT. Residues: CASSLLPGQGEYSNRPQHF.

J is TRBJ1-1 and V is TRBV11-2; TRBD1 is a possible D gene (5 bases). The CDR3 consists of 14 residues. Germline CDR1 SGHAT, CDR2 FQNNGV. V lost 2 bases, J lost 5 bases, and 12 bases lay in between. The CDR3 coding sequence is TGTGCCAGCAGCTTAACAGGCCCGGGGACTGAAGCTTTCTTT. It codes for CASSLTGPGTEAFF.

The CDR3 DNA reads TGTGCCAGCCGACAGGGCAAAAGGGATCAGCCCCAGCATTTT. Translating it yields CASRQGKRDQPQHF. J is TRBJ1-5 and V is TRBV6-5, with TRBD1 matching over 7 bases. V lost 8 bases and J lost 5; bases outside the gene matches: 9. This CDR3 contains 14 residues. Germline V gene sequence: CDR1 MNHEY, CDR2 SVGAGI.

The V gene is TRBV7-6, the J gene TRBJ1-4; possibly TRBD1 for D (6 bases). The V and J ends lost 5 bases and 7 bases respectively, with 14 bases between them. The CDR3 is 14 residues long. Germline CDR1 SGHVS, CDR2 FNYEAQ. DNA of the CDR3: TGTGCCAGCAGCCAGGGAACAGGGCCTGAAAAACTGTTTTTT. It encodes CASSQGTGPEKLFF. Combining the CDR3 with reference TRBV7-6 and TRBJ1-4 gives the whole variable domain GAGVSQSPRYKVTKRGQDVALRCDPISGHVSLYWYRQALGQGPEFLTYFNYEAQQDKSGLPNDRFSAERPEGSISTLTIQRTEQRDSAMYRCASSQGTGPEKLFFGSGTQLSVL.

This clonotype was seen a handful of times. The chain recombines TRBV19 with TRBJ1-2; D perhaps matches TRBD1 (6 bases). Trimming took off 6 bases at V and 0 bases at J, with 17 bases between the two ends. CDR1 is LNHDA, CDR2 SQIVND, per germline (reference sequence). The CDR3 loop spans 16 amino acids. CDR3 region: CASSPKDRQANYGYTF. The CDR3 DNA reads as TGTGCCAGTAGCCCAAAAGACCGACAGGCTAACTATGGCTACACCTTC.

V usage is TRBV7-9 and J usage is TRBJ2-3; TRBD2 is a possible D gene (6 bases). Per germline, CDR1 SEHNR and CDR2 FQNEAQ (reference sequence). CDR3 length: 16 amino acids. The V and J ends lost 5 bases and 3 bases respectively, with 18 bases between them. The CDR3 is CASSHLGEEVTDTQYF. The CDR3 nucleotides read TGTGCCAGCAGCCATCTGGGGGAGGAGGTGACAGATACGCAGTATTTT.

The CDR3 DNA reads TGCGCCAGCAGCACCGGGAGGGGGCAAGAGACCCAGTACTTC. Translation: CASSTGRGQETQYF. V and J are TRBV5-1 and TRBJ2-5; TRBD2 aligns across 8 bases. With 4 bases clipped from V and 2 bases from J, the junction kept 4 bases outside the gene matches. The germline gives CDR1 SGHRS, CDR2 YFSETQ. This CDR3 spans 14 amino acids. The complete variable domain, with remaining parts taken from reference TRBV5-1 and TRBJ2-5, reads KAGVTQTPRYLIKTRGQQVTLSCSPISGHRSVSWYQQTPGQGLQFLFEYFSETQRNKGNFPGRFSGRQFSNSRSEMNVSTLELGDSALYLCASSTGRGQETQYFGPGTRLLVL.

This chain joins TRBV7-6 and TRBJ2-5; D gene ambiguous. There are 14 residues in the CDR3. Per the germline V gene, CDR1 is SGHVS and CDR2 is FNYEAQ. V lost 1 base, J lost 3 bases, and 9 bases lay in between. DNA of the CDR3: TGTGCCAGCAGCTTAGACCCGGGCGAAGAGACCCAGTACTTC. As protein: CASSLDPGEETQYF.

V usage is TRBV7-9 and J usage is TRBJ2-7, with D perhaps TRBD2 (5 bases). Trimming stripped 4 bases from V and 6 bases from J, with 13 bases between. CDR3 length equals 13 residues. From germline, CDR1 is SEHNR and CDR2 FQNEAQ (reference sequence). CDR3 coding DNA: TGTGCCAGCAGCTCCAAAGGCGGGTTCGAGCAGTACTTC. Its protein product is CASSSKGGFEQYF.

J is TRBJ1-3 and V is TRBV2; unclear D gene. The CDR3 has 15 amino acids. The V gene's germline CDR1 is SNHLY and CDR2 FYNNEI. Trimming left V 1 base short and J 0 bases short, with 7 bases between. CDR3 coding DNA: TGTGCCAGCAGTGAAGTATGGGTCTCTGGAAACACCATATATTTT. Translation gives CASSEVWVSGNTIYF.

The CDR3 loop is CASSLGAVASTDTQYF. For the CDR3, the DNA is TGCGCCAGCAGCTTGGGGGCAGTCGCTAGCACAGATACGCAGTATTTT. The chain carries TRBV5-1 and TRBJ2-3, with D unresolved. The CDR3 contains 16 residues. V was shortened by 0 bases and J by 0 bases, with 11 bases between the two germline ends. Germline V gene lookup returns CDR1 SGHRS and CDR2 YFSETQ.

The rearrangement joins TRBV28 to TRBJ1-1; D gene uncertain. The germline V gene encodes CDR1 MDHEN and CDR2 SYDVKM. The CDR3 extends over 12 amino acids. V lost 1 base to trimming and J lost 8 bases, with 8 bases between them. CDR3 protein: CASSLYSVEAFF. In DNA, the CDR3 is TGTGCCAGCAGTTTATATTCGGTAGAAGCTTTCTTT.

The V gene is TRBV20-1, the J gene TRBJ2-1; D possibly matches TRBD1 or TRBD2 (5 bases each). The CDR3 runs 15 residues. V lost 2 bases and J 3 bases, leaving 14 bases between the germline ends. Germline V gives CDR1 DFQATT, CDR2 SNEGSKA (reference sequence). The CDR3 sequence is CSARSGRLIYNEQFF. For the CDR3, the DNA is TGCAGTGCTAGATCGGGGCGCCTCATCTACAATGAGCAGTTCTTC.

The sample holds a few counts of this clonotype. For the CDR3, the DNA is TGCAGTGCTACCCCCTGGGCGGGGGCCTACAATGAGCAGTTCTTC. Amino acid sequence: CSATPWAGAYNEQFF. This sequence joins TRBV20-1 and TRBJ2-1, with TRBD2 matching 7 bases. Trimming took 4 bases from V and 2 from J; bases not matched to a gene: 8. CDR3 size: 15 residues. The V gene's germline CDR1 is DFQATT and CDR2 SNEGSKA (reference sequence).

The chain recombines TRBV5-1 with TRBJ2-7; the D is unclear. The CDR3 spans 15 residues. Germline V gene sequence: CDR1 SGHRS, CDR2 YFSETQ. V shed 0 bases and J shed 5 bases, with 15 bases lying between them. CDR3 bases: TGCGCCAGCAGCTTGGAAGTAGGGCTATCCGACGAGCAGTACTTC. Translation: CASSLEVGLSDEQYF.

This clonotype came up a few times. Relative to the germline gene, one junction end is altered; a read error may explain this. The V and J genes are TRBV7-4 and TRBJ1-2; no reliable D call. Germline assignment: CDR1 SGHVT and CDR2 SQSDAQ. The CDR3 is 11 residues long. CDR3 region: CASSIAYGYTF. The CDR3, as DNA: TGTGCCAGCAGCATAGCCTATGGCTACACCTTC. The entire variable domain, with the rest obtained from reference TRBV7-4 and TRBJ1-2, is as follows: GAGVSQSPRYKVAKRGRDVALRCDSISGHVTLYWYRQTLGQGSEVLTYSQSDAQRDKSGRPSGRFSAERPERSVSTLKIQRTEQGDSAVYLCASSIAYGYTFGSGTRLTVV.

This clonotype has only a few counts. The chain uses TRBV4-1 and TRBJ2-1; D unresolved. The CDR3 is made up of 13 amino acids. Germline CDR1 is MGHRA and CDR2 is YSYEKL. Trimming took 1 base from V and 6 from J, leaving 7 bases between them. The DNA for the CDR3 is TGCGCCAGCAGCCAAGGGACCAGCAATGAGCAGTTCTTC. It specifies CASSQGTSNEQFF.

The CDR3 region is CASSFGDGYNEQFF. The CDR3, as DNA: TGTGCCAGCAGCTTCGGCGACGGGTACAATGAGCAGTTCTTC. The rearrangement links TRBV11-2 to TRBJ2-1; the D is unclear. The length of the CDR3 is 14 residues. The ends were cut back, 3 bases at V and 4 bases at J, with 10 bases in the middle. Germline CDR1 reads SGHAT; CDR2 reads FQNNGV.